This TCR beta chain was recovered during a study of chemoradiotherapy in HPV16-positive cancers (dated by TCRdb to 2021 to 2024). General notes on the study: Candidate HPV-specific T-cell clones and common TCR motifs were defined through functional T-cell assays on cells from a couple of HPV16-positive patients. The study set out to ask whether T-cell immunity against the HPV oncoproteins E6 and E7 changes over the course of chemoradiotherapy and whether that immunity affects survival. The candidate HPV-specific TCRs and motifs were subsequently tracked in TCR repertoires obtained from 86 patients with HPV-related cancers.

Note on this clone: Its antigen is still unknown. Base-call qualities are not available, and no considerably larger clone is one nucleotide away.

The library was generated by the immunoSEQ multiplex PCR assay. The source is immuneACCESS, and TCRdb retained only in-frame sequences with V and J called. Part of the clones is not carried over; for the studies checked, unresolved V genes explain less than half of this, and the remainder is unexplained. Present in this sample are some 35,000 clones, around 92% of which were seen just once. Roughly 3.7% of the sample rests with the top ten. Because repertoires were sampled repeatedly during chemoradiotherapy, clonal expansion in the tumor microenvironment could be followed. What the research found in general, with its limitations: Expansion of candidate HPV-specific clones and E7-related TCR motifs was observed in the tumor microenvironment during treatment, whereas no such expansion was observed for non-HPV-specific T cells. Among HPV16-positive patients, expansion of HPV-responsive T cells during chemoradiotherapy was associated with better recurrence-free survival. The functional definition of HPV-specific T cells came from only a couple of HPV16-positive patients, and the survival association was reported for HPV16-positive patients.

Here the sequenced sample was blood, taken from a patient who underwent chemoradiotherapy. The source of this sequence is a human donor with HPV-associated anogenital cancer.

The sequenced DNA is TGTGCCAGCAGTGAAGCCGAACCGGCCTTTCACACCTTC. This translates into CASSEAEPAFHTF. The chain couples TRBV2 to TRBJ1-2; the D gene identity is not certain. From the cysteine up to the phenylalanine, the CDR3 has a length of 13 residues. Just CDR3 DNA is preserved here, 39 bases in frame from base 1. CDR1 SNHLY and CDR2 FYNNEI were looked up in the germline V gene. Cut back by 0 bases and 12 bases, the V and J ends lie 14 bases apart.